This TCR beta chain is drawn from a study of blood T cell repertoires in COVID-19. About the research overall: Samples of COVID-19 (acute and convalescent) were obtained from the United States, Italy and Spain. The analysed material was cDNA or gDNA that came from T cells, B-cell-depleted T cells, or PBMCs.

Germline CDR1 and CDR2: SGHNT and YYREEE (reference sequence). V dropped 0 bases and J dropped 0 bases, with 10 bases sitting between them. CDR3 length: 15 amino acids. Original processing methods: Scientists estimated how many nucleated cells there were by amplifying reference gene primers. Sequencing was performed with immunoSEQ multiplex PCR; in TCRdb, only in-frame clones are kept and a portion is missing. V and J calls and clone size are copied from that table; D and trimming were computed from the DNA. In the table there are about 130,000 clones, 85% to 90% of which are singletons. The material sequenced was peripheral blood. This TCR was recovered from a human donor in a cohort sampled during active COVID-19. The chain employs TRBV5-4 and TRBJ2-7; maybe TRBD1 (5 bases). CDR3 bases: TGTGCCAGCAGCTTGGGAGGCCAGGGCTCCTACGAGCAGTACTTC. It encodes CASSLGGQGSYEQYF.